A selection of T cell receptor beta chains follows, all from one sample in a study of T cell repertoires in cytomegalovirus infection. These receptors' antigens are unknown. TCRdb re-called the reads with MiXCR, one entry per CDR3 protein. In the table there are 830,000 or so distinct CDR3 sequences, around a third of which are singletons. Material: cultured CD8+ T cells from PBMCs, obtained from culture after CMV antigen stimulation. These receptors were obtained from a human donor in good health (CMV status not recorded). Some clones in this sample may be carry-over from other donors' samples. Both conserved end residues are part of each CDR3. The D gene is left open where the match is weak. Part of the rows lack a size; the others show once, few, many or a class for expanded clones.

j_gene: TRBJ2-2; d_gene: .; abundance: .; v_gene: TRBV20-1; CDR3aa: CSARDRRTHTGELFF; CDR3nt: TGCAGTGCTAGAGATCGGAGGACTCACACCGGGGAGCTGTTTTTT
j_gene: TRBJ2-3; d_gene: .; abundance: .; v_gene: TRBV6-2/TRBV6-3; CDR3aa: CASSYLTTGSTDTQYF; CDR3nt: TGTGCCAGCAGTTACCTAACAACAGGGAGCACAGATACGCAGTATTTT
j_gene: TRBJ1-1; d_gene: TRBD1; abundance: .; v_gene: TRBV19; CDR3aa: CASSITTGGLPEAFF; CDR3nt: TGTGCCAGTAGTATAACGACAGGGGGGTTACCTGAAGCTTTCTTT
j_gene: TRBJ1-3; d_gene: .; abundance: .; v_gene: TRBV12-5; CDR3aa: CASGFTFDSQSSGNTIYF; CDR3nt: TGTGCTAGTGGTTTCACCTTCGACAGCCAAAGCTCTGGAAACACCATATATTTT
j_gene: TRBJ1-2; d_gene: .; abundance: .; v_gene: TRBV4-1; CDR3aa: CASSQEPAGYGYTF; CDR3nt: TGCGCCAGCAGCCAAGAACCGGCGGGCTATGGCTACACCTTC
j_gene: TRBJ2-1; d_gene: TRBD1; abundance: once; v_gene: TRBV19; CDR3aa: CASSKGQGLSYEQFF; CDR3nt: TGTGCCAGTAGTAAGGGACAGGGGTTGTCCTATGAGCAGTTCTTC
j_gene: TRBJ1-1; d_gene: .; abundance: few; v_gene: TRBV6-5; CDR3aa: CASSLLQGTNTEAFF; CDR3nt: TGTGCCAGCAGTCTCCTGCAGGGGACCAACACTGAAGCTTTCTTT
j_gene: TRBJ2-3; d_gene: .; abundance: many; v_gene: TRBV7-6; CDR3aa: CASSLTQGTDTQYF; CDR3nt: TGTGCCAGCAGCTTAACACAGGGCACAGATACGCAGTATTTT
j_gene: TRBJ2-7; d_gene: TRBD1; abundance: .; v_gene: TRBV20-1; CDR3aa: CSARDLWTGAYEQYF; CDR3nt: TGCAGTGCTAGAGATCTGTGGACAGGGGCCTACGAGCAGTACTTC
j_gene: TRBJ1-4; d_gene: .; abundance: .; v_gene: TRBV4-3; CDR3aa: CASSQDGTHTTNEKLFF; CDR3nt: TGCGCCAGCAGCCAAGATGGGACTCACACAACTAATGAAAAACTGTTTTTT
j_gene: TRBJ1-2; d_gene: .; abundance: many; v_gene: TRBV7-2; CDR3aa: CASSLDPWDFKGGYTF; CDR3nt: TGTGCCAGCAGCTTAGATCCCTGGGATTTTAAAGGGGGCTACACCTTC
j_gene: TRBJ1-6; d_gene: .; abundance: many; v_gene: TRBV7-9; CDR3aa: CASRSSSGGNSPLHF; CDR3nt: TGTGCCAGCAGGAGTTCCTCGGGGGGTAATTCACCCCTCCACTTT
j_gene: TRBJ1-1; d_gene: TRBD1; abundance: few; v_gene: TRBV4-1; CDR3aa: CASSQGDRGPMNTEAFF; CDR3nt: TGCGCCAGCAGCCAAGGAGACAGGGGACCCATGAACACTGAAGCTTTCTTT
j_gene: TRBJ2-3; d_gene: TRBD2; abundance: .; v_gene: TRBV7-9; CDR3aa: CASSLTSAGAGGPGDTQYF; CDR3nt: TGTGCCAGCAGCTTAACCTCCGCCGGAGCGGGGGGGCCGGGAGATACGCAGTATTTT
j_gene: TRBJ1-3; d_gene: .; abundance: .; v_gene: TRBV6-2/TRBV6-3; CDR3aa: CASRPSDTYFSGNTIYF; CDR3nt: TGTGCCAGCAGACCCTCGGACACATATTTCTCTGGAAACACCATATATTTT
j_gene: TRBJ2-7; d_gene: TRBD1; abundance: .; v_gene: TRBV12-3/TRBV12-4; CDR3aa: CASSLNRGLDEQYF; CDR3nt: TGTGCCAGCAGTTTAAACAGGGGGCTCGACGAGCAGTACTTC
j_gene: TRBJ1-1; d_gene: TRBD1; abundance: once; v_gene: TRBV25-1; CDR3aa: CASSERGLITEAFF; CDR3nt: TGTGCCAGCAGTGAAAGGGGGCTAATCACTGAAGCTTTCTTT
j_gene: TRBJ2-2; d_gene: .; abundance: .; v_gene: TRBV14; CDR3aa: CASSQEDWGGAGELFF; CDR3nt: TGTGCCAGCAGCCAAGAAGACTGGGGGGGCGCCGGGGAGCTGTTTTTT
j_gene: TRBJ1-4; d_gene: TRBD1; abundance: few; v_gene: TRBV5-4; CDR3aa: CASSSRDSNNEKLFF; CDR3nt: TGTGCCAGCAGCTCCCGGGACAGCAATAATGAAAAACTGTTTTTT
j_gene: TRBJ1-1; d_gene: .; abundance: .; v_gene: TRBV6-6; CDR3aa: CASSLNLMTRNTEAFF; CDR3nt: TGTGCCAGCAGTCTAAACCTTATGACAAGGAACACTGAAGCTTTCTTT
j_gene: TRBJ1-1; d_gene: .; abundance: .; v_gene: TRBV7-9; CDR3aa: CASSSEYTEAFF; CDR3nt: TGTGCCAGCAGCTCCGAATACACTGAAGCTTTCTTT
j_gene: TRBJ1-1; d_gene: .; abundance: many; v_gene: TRBV7-6; CDR3aa: CASRNTMGGVNTEAFF; CDR3nt: TGTGCCAGCAGAAACACCATGGGGGGCGTGAACACTGAAGCTTTCTTT
j_gene: TRBJ1-2; d_gene: TRBD1; abundance: .; v_gene: TRBV7-8; CDR3aa: CAIYGSRDRGRNYGYTF; CDR3nt: TGTGCCATCTATGGATCCCGGGACAGGGGGCGCAACTATGGCTACACCTTC
j_gene: TRBJ2-2; d_gene: .; abundance: .; v_gene: TRBV4-1; CDR3aa: CASSQEGQVELFF; CDR3nt: TGCGCCAGCAGCCAAGAAGGGCAGGTCGAGCTGTTTTTT
j_gene: TRBJ1-2; d_gene: .; abundance: many; v_gene: TRBV7-8; CDR3aa: CASSLVIEGYGYTF; CDR3nt: TGTGCCAGCAGCTTAGTCATAGAAGGCTATGGCTACACCTTC
j_gene: TRBJ2-7; d_gene: .; abundance: once; v_gene: TRBV29-1; CDR3aa: CSVEQDTPYEQYF; CDR3nt: TGCAGCGTGGAACAGGACACACCCTACGAGCAGTACTTC
j_gene: TRBJ2-1; d_gene: .; abundance: .; v_gene: TRBV7-6; CDR3aa: CASSPPGYGYNEQFF; CDR3nt: TGTGCCAGCAGCCCCCCGGGGTATGGCTACAATGAGCAGTTCTTC
j_gene: TRBJ2-1; d_gene: .; abundance: .; v_gene: TRBV18; CDR3aa: CASSPYRQAYNEQFF; CDR3nt: TGTGCCAGCTCACCTTATCGACAAGCCTACAATGAGCAGTTCTTC
j_gene: TRBJ2-1; d_gene: .; abundance: many; v_gene: TRBV7-6; CDR3aa: CASTQEVGNPNEQFF; CDR3nt: TGTGCCAGCACCCAGGAGGTCGGGAACCCCAATGAGCAGTTCTTC
j_gene: TRBJ2-7; d_gene: .; abundance: few; v_gene: TRBV2; CDR3aa: CASSDPGQVLAGEQYF; CDR3nt: TGTGCCAGCAGTGACCCGGGACAGGTCTTAGCGGGGGAGCAGTACTTC
j_gene: TRBJ2-1; d_gene: .; abundance: many; v_gene: TRBV7-2; CDR3aa: CASSLGAGASNEQFF; CDR3nt: TGTGCCAGCAGCTTAGGGGCAGGAGCCAGCAATGAGCAGTTCTTC
j_gene: TRBJ2-6; d_gene: .; abundance: many; v_gene: TRBV7-2; CDR3aa: CASSFLSGANVLTF; CDR3nt: TGTGCCAGCAGCTTTCTCTCTGGGGCCAACGTCCTGACTTTC
j_gene: TRBJ2-2; d_gene: .; abundance: .; v_gene: TRBV7-6; CDR3aa: CASGELFF; CDR3nt: TGTGCCAGCGGGGAGCTGTTTTTT